A selection of T cell receptor beta chains follows, all from one sample in a study of blood T cell repertoires in COVID-19. Only in-frame clones appear in the TCRdb table, and some are missing; sequencing was by immunoSEQ multiplex PCR. The data contain some 400,000 clones, approximately 91% of them seen just once; the ten biggest clones take up about 0.9%. Material for sequencing was PBMCs or T cells enriched from blood (not recorded which). The receptors come from a woman between 40 and 55 years old who had been exposed to COVID-19. Both conserved end residues are part of each CDR3. The D gene is left open where the match is weak. Clone size is shown for a subset of rows, as once, few, many or a class of expanded clone.

cdr3_aa	cdr3_nt	j_call	d_call	clone_size	v_call
CASHGGGQGARTYGYTF	TGTGCCAGCCATGGTGGGGGACAGGGGGCTCGGACTTATGGCTACACCTTC	TRBJ1-2	TRBD1	NA	TRBV9
CASSQAPYGYTF	TGCGCCAGCAGCCAAGCTCCCTATGGCTACACCTTC	TRBJ1-2	NA	NA	TRBV4-3
CASSPISQGSVTEAFF	TGTGCCAGCTCCCCCATTTCACAGGGAAGCGTCACTGAAGCTTTCTTT	TRBJ1-1	NA	NA	TRBV18
CASSIVASGRTGELFF	TGTGCCAGTAGTATAGTGGCTAGCGGGAGGACCGGGGAGCTGTTTTTT	TRBJ2-2	TRBD2	NA	TRBV19
CASSQDSTNEKLFF	TGCGCCAGCAGCCAAGATAGCACTAATGAAAAACTGTTTTTT	TRBJ1-4	NA	NA	TRBV5-1
CASSLGASGNTIYF	TGCGCCAGCAGCTTGGGGGCGTCTGGAAACACCATATATTTT	TRBJ1-3	NA	once	TRBV5-1
CASSMRGVGTNEKLFF	TGTGCCAGTAGTATGAGAGGAGTAGGAACTAATGAAAAACTGTTTTTT	TRBJ1-4	NA	once	TRBV19
CASGFLLRTGGPNTEAFF	TGTGCTAGTGGTTTCTTGTTAAGGACAGGGGGTCCGAACACTGAAGCTTTCTTT	TRBJ1-1	TRBD1	NA	TRBV12-5
CASSRSDRGGQPQHF	TGTGCCAGTAGTAGGTCCGACAGGGGTGGTCAGCCCCAGCATTTT	TRBJ1-5	TRBD1	NA	TRBV19
CASSRTGPGFF	TGTGCCAGCAGCCGGACAGGGCCTGGGTTCTTC	TRBJ2-1	TRBD1	once	TRBV5-5